The 14 T cell receptor beta chains below come from one sample, sequenced in a study of blood T cell repertoires in COVID-19 (dated by TCRdb to the early 2020s). The library was made by the immunoSEQ multiplex PCR assay. TCRdb obtained this table from immuneACCESS and retained in-frame rearrangements with V and J assigned. These tables miss some clones; where compared with another copy, unresolved V genes account for less than half of the shortfall, and the remainder is unexplained. For this sample there are about 220,000 clones; around 81% appear just once. Around 7.3% of the sample is taken by the ten largest. Sequencing input: peripheral blood. Every receptor here comes from a woman aged 70 to 79 with acute or convalescent COVID-19.

This clone showed up just once. This rearrangement joins TRBV24-1 to TRBJ2-5; tentative D call: TRBD2 (6 bases). The CDR3 is made up of 15 amino acids. Germline CDR1 and CDR2: KGHDR and SFDVKD. Trimming stripped 5 bases from V and 1 base from J, with 13 bases between. CDR3 DNA sequence: TGTGCCACCAGTGGAAACGTCGGGGGCCAAGAGACCCAGTACTTC. Translating gives CATSGNVGGQETQYF.

V usage is TRBV4-3 and J usage is TRBJ1-4; D gene ambiguous. CDR3 length: 14 amino acids. Trimming removed 3 bases at V and 3 bases at J, with 8 bases between. Germline assignment: CDR1 LGHNA and CDR2 YSLEER. CDR3 amino acids: CASSQLRSNEKLFF. CDR3 in DNA: TGCGCCAGCAGCCAGCTCAGGTCTAATGAAAAACTGTTTTTT.

The chain links TRBV10-3 to TRBJ2-2; no definite D call. CDR1 and CDR2 from the germline V gene are ENHRY and SYGVKD. Trimming shortened V by 0 bases and J by 6 bases, and 5 bases separated the two germline ends. The CDR3 length is 13 residues. CDR3 loop: CAISESPAGELFF. CDR3 in DNA: TGTGCCATCAGTGAGTCGCCGGCCGGGGAGCTGTTTTTT.

A few counts support this clone. V usage is TRBV5-8 and J usage is TRBJ1-1; perhaps TRBD1 as D (5 bases). The CDR3 loop spans 14 amino acids. V was trimmed by 2 bases and J by 7 bases, leaving 15 bases between them. Germline CDR1 is SGHTS and CDR2 is YDEGEE. CDR3 sequence: CASSFEGAGSEAFF. DNA for the CDR3: TGTGCCAGCAGCTTTGAAGGGGCCGGGAGTGAAGCTTTCTTT.

V usage is TRBV9 and J usage is TRBJ2-2, with D hard to call. CDR1 and CDR2 (germline): SGDLS, YYNGEE. Between the trimmed V and J ends, which lost 1 base and 3 bases, there was a span of 10 bases. The CDR3 loop spans 15 amino acids. CDR3 region: CASSVSSLHTGELFF. CDR3 bases: TGTGCCAGCAGCGTATCTTCACTTCACACCGGGGAGCTGTTTTTT.

As DNA, the CDR3 is TGCGCCAGCAGCAAGGAGACAGATACGCAGTATTTT. It specifies CASSKETDTQYF. The V gene is TRBV10-1, the J gene TRBJ2-3; D not resolved. Germline CDR1 WNHNN, CDR2 SYGVQD (reference sequence). With 6 bases removed from V and 3 bases from J, the gap between germline ends came to 7 bases. The CDR3 spans 12 residues.

This clone was seen once. The genes are TRBV6-4 and TRBJ1-1; tentative D call: TRBD1 (6 bases). V was shortened by 0 bases and J by 5 bases, with 13 bases between the two germline ends. Looked up from germline, CDR1 is MRHNA and CDR2 is SNTAGT. The CDR3 runs 15 residues. CDR3 nucleotide sequence: TGTGCCAGCAGTGACTCGCCAGGGGCGGGTACTGAAGCTTTCTTT. Amino acid sequence: CASSDSPGAGTEAFF.

This clone was seen only a few times. This rearrangement joins TRBV11-3 to TRBJ2-1; 9 nucleotides line up with TRBD1. The CDR3 extends over 16 amino acids. Germline CDR1 reads SGHNT; CDR2 reads YENEEA. J gave up 7 bases and V 1 base, and 8 bases lay outside the gene matches. CDR3 region: CASSLGPSGTGNEQFF. CDR3 nucleotide sequence: TGTGCCAGCAGCTTAGGCCCGTCCGGGACAGGGAATGAGCAGTTCTTC.

The gene calls are TRBV7-2 and TRBJ2-7; 8 nucleotides agree with TRBD1. Looked up from germline, CDR1 is SGHTA and CDR2 is FQGNSA. The CDR3 is 14 amino acids. J was trimmed by 0 bases and V by 5 bases; bases with no gene match: 3. The CDR3 DNA sequence: TGTGCCAGCAGCCTGGACAGGGACTCCTACGAGCAGTACTTC. Protein product: CASSLDRDSYEQYF.

The rearrangement joins TRBV18 to TRBJ1-2; possibly TRBD1 for D (6 bases). Germline CDR1 and CDR2: KGHSH and LQKENI. This CDR3 contains 15 residues. Trimming removed 4 bases from V and 6 bases from J, with 18 bases in between. CDR3 sequence: CASSLSTGTMDGYTF. Written as DNA, the CDR3 is TGTGCCAGCTCACTTTCGACCGGGACAATGGATGGCTACACCTTC. The whole variable domain, filled in from reference TRBV18 and TRBJ1-2, reads NAGVMQNPRHLVRRRGQEARLRCSPMKGHSHVYWYRQLPEEGLKFMVYLQKENIIDESGMPKERFSAEFPKEGPSILRIQQVVRGDSAAYFCASSLSTGTMDGYTFGSGTRLTVV.

V and J are TRBV4-1 and TRBJ1-1; the D gene is possibly TRBD1 (5 bases). Trimming pared 0 bases from V and 10 bases from J, leaving 21 bases between. The germline V gene encodes CDR1 MGHRA and CDR2 YSYEKL. This CDR3 spans 16 amino acids. The CDR3 spells CASSQEYSAGRGVAFF. In nucleotides, the CDR3 is TGCGCCAGCAGCCAAGAATACTCAGCGGGTAGGGGTGTAGCTTTCTTT.

This sequence joins TRBV4-1 and TRBJ2-1; perhaps TRBD2 as D (5 bases). Germline CDR1 is MGHRA and CDR2 is YSYEKL. The CDR3 contains 13 residues. Between the trimmed V and J ends, which lost 1 base and 10 bases, there was a span of 11 bases. CDR3 nucleotides: TGCGCCAGCAGCCAAGTGGACTCTCGGGAGCAGTTCTTC. It yields the protein CASSQVDSREQFF.

The chain employs TRBV24-1 and TRBJ2-1, with D maybe TRBD2 (6 bases). The V end lost 0 bases, the J end lost 10 bases, and 15 bases lay between the germline ends. This CDR3 spans 15 amino acids. Germline V gives CDR1 KGHDR, CDR2 SFDVKD. CDR3 nucleotides: TGTGCCACCAGTGATTTGCTACCTTGGGACTGGGAGCAGTTCTTC. Protein product: CATSDLLPWDWEQFF.

The CDR3, as DNA: TGTGCCTCCTGGGGCCTTCTCGGAAACACCATATATTTT. Translation: CASWGLLGNTIYF. This rearrangement joins TRBV19 to TRBJ1-3; D perhaps matches TRBD1 (5 bases). The CDR3 contains 13 residues. Per the germline V gene, CDR1 is LNHDA and CDR2 is SQIVND (reference sequence). V was shortened by 11 bases and J by 4 bases, with 15 bases between the two germline ends.